This record covers a single T cell receptor (beta chain). This specimen belongs to a study of blood T cell repertoires in COVID-19. Profiled with immunoSEQ multiplex PCR; TCRdb holds only in-frame clones, not every one. The sample has 65,000 to 70,000 clones; about four fifths are singletons. Per germline, CDR1 ENHRY and CDR2 SYGVKD. Unmatched junction bases numbered 7, after V lost 5 bases and J lost 5 bases. This CDR3 has 14 residues. Sequenced material: peripheral blood. This TCR derives from a human donor in a cohort sampled during active COVID-19. The chain uses TRBV10-3 and TRBJ2-7; 9 positions agree with TRBD2. As DNA, the CDR3 is TGTGCCATCAGTCTCGGACTAGCGCAAAACGAGCAGTACTTC. Its protein is CAISLGLAQNEQYF.